The entry below gives a single TCR beta chain sequence along with its context. The data stem from a study of OX40 agonist ivuxolimab in advanced cancers. TCRdb's table, derived via immunoSEQ multiplex PCR, lists solely in-frame clones and lacks some. The table lists tens of thousands of clones, more than 85% of them singletons. The V end lost 8 bases, the J end lost 4 bases, and 8 bases lay between the germline ends. Germline CDR1 SGHVS, CDR2 FNYEAQ. The CDR3 sequence is 12 residues long. Sequences were derived from CD4+ or CD8+ T cells sorted from blood, sampled in a trial of the OX40 agonist ivuxolimab. This chain links TRBV7-6 with TRBJ2-2; D may be TRBD1 or TRBD2 (5 bases each). The TCR sequence derives from an adult with an advanced solid tumor such as melanoma, head and neck, liver or kidney cancer. The CDR3 loop is CASAGTTGELFF. CDR3 DNA sequence: TGTGCCAGCGCAGGGACCACCGGGGAGCTGTTTTTT.